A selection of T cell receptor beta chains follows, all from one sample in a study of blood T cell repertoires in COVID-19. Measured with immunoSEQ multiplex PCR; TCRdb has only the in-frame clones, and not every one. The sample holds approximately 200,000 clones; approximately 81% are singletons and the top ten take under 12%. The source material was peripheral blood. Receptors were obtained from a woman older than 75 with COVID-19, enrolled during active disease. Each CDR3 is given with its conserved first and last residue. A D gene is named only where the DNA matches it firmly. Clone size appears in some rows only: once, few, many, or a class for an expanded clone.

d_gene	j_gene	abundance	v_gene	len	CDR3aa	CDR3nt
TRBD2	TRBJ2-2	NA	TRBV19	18	CASSGGLAGPGASGELFF	TGTGCCAGTAGTGGGGGACTAGCGGGTCCCGGGGCTTCCGGGGAGCTGTTTTTT
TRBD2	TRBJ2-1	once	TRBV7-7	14	CASSLSGVNNEQFF	TGTGCTAGCAGCCTCAGCGGGGTGAACAATGAGCAGTTCTTC
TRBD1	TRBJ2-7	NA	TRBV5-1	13	CASSPGGSYEQYF	TGCGCCAGCAGCCCAGGGGGTAGCTACGAGCAGTACTTC
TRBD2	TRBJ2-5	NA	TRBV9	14	CASSVGGGRETQYF	TGTGCCAGCAGCGTAGGCGGGGGGAGGGAGACCCAGTACTTC
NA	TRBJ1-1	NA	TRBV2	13	CASNPTANTEAFF	TGTGCCAGCAACCCGACAGCGAACACTGAAGCTTTCTTT
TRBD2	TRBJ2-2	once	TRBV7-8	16	CASSGLAGENTGELFF	TGTGCCAGCAGCGGACTAGCGGGGGAGAACACCGGGGAGCTGTTTTTT
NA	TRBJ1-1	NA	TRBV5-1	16	CASSLVRSGLSTEAFF	TGCGCCAGCAGCTTGGTAAGGTCAGGGTTGAGCACTGAAGCTTTCTTT
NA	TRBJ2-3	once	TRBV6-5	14	CASSPRGVTDTQYF	TGTGCCAGCAGCCCCAGGGGTGTCACAGATACGCAGTATTTT
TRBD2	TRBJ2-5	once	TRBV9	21	CASSVDSPGLAGLGGQETQYF	TGTGCCAGCAGCGTAGATTCCCCGGGACTAGCGGGGTTGGGCGGCCAAGAGACCCAGTACTTC
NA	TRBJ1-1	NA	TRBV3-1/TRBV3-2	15	CASSQVSGYLTEAFF	TGTGCCAGCAGCCAAGTTTCAGGGTACTTAACTGAAGCTTTCTTT
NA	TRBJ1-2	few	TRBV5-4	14	CASSLGLGTYGYTF	TGTGCCAGCAGCTTGGGTCTGGGCACCTATGGCTACACCTTC
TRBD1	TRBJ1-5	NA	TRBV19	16	CASNVDRGIGNQPQHF	TGTGCCAGTAACGTGGACAGGGGTATAGGCAATCAGCCCCAGCATTTT
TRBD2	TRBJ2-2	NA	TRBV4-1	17	CASSRGLAGPKGGELFF	TGCGCCAGCAGCCGAGGACTAGCGGGGCCTAAGGGCGGGGAGCTGTTTTTT
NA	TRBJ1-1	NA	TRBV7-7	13	CASSLAAGTEAFF	TGTGCCAGCAGCTTAGCGGCGGGGACTGAAGCTTTCTTT
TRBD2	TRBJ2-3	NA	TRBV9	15	CASSARLVREVTQYF	TGTGCCAGCAGCGCCCGACTAGTCCGGGAGGTTACGCAGTATTTT
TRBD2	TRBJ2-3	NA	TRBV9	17	CASSARQAGGSTDTQYF	TGTGCCAGCAGCGCCCGTCAAGCGGGGGGAAGCACAGATACGCAGTATTTT
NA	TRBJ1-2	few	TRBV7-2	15	CASSLGGGKYYGYTF	TGTGCCAGCAGCTTAGGGGGAGGGAAGTACTATGGCTACACCTTC
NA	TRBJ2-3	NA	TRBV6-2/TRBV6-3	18	CASSYFTGGPSSTDTQYF	TGTGCCAGCAGTTACTTTACCGGGGGTCCCTCGAGCACAGATACGCAGTATTTT
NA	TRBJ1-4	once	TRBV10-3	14	CAISESTVNEKLFF	TGTGCCATCAGTGAGTCGACAGTAAATGAAAAACTGTTTTTT
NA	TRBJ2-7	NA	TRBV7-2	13	CASSLTGLYEQYF	TGTGCCAGCAGCTTGACTGGCCTCTACGAGCAGTACTTC
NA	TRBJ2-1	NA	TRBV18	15	CASSPQTVINNEQFF	TGTGCCAGCTCACCTCAGACAGTGATAAACAATGAGCAGTTCTTC
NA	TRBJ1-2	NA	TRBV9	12	CASSPGNYGYTF	TGTGCCAGCAGCCCGGGAAACTATGGCTACACCTTC
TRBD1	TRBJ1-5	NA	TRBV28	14	CASRGGGGGQPQHF	TGTGCCAGCAGGGGAGGAGGGGGCGGTCAGCCCCAGCATTTT
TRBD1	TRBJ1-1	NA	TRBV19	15	CASSTTGQGRTEAFF	TGTGCCAGTAGTACCACAGGACAGGGACGGACTGAAGCTTTCTTT
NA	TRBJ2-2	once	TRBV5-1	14	CASSLEGDTGELFF	TGCGCCAGCAGCTTGGAGGGGGACACCGGGGAGCTGTTTTTT
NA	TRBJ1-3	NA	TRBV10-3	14	CAISDHGTGNTIYF	TGTGCCATCAGTGACCACGGGACAGGAAACACCATATATTTT
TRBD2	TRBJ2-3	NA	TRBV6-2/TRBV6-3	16	CASSPGLAGGLDTQYF	TGTGCCAGCAGTCCCGGACTAGCGGGGGGGCTGGATACGCAGTATTTT
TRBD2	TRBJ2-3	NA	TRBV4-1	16	CASSLGTSGGTDTQYF	TGCGCCAGCAGCCTAGGGACTAGCGGGGGTACAGATACGCAGTATTTT
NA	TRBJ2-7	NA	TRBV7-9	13	CASSERRGDEQYF	TGTGCCAGCAGCGAACGCAGGGGAGACGAGCAGTACTTC
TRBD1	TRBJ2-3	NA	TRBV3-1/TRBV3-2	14	CASSQETGGGTQYF	TGTGCCAGCAGCCAAGAGACAGGGGGTGGTACGCAGTATTTT
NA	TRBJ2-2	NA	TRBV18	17	CASSEGRGPRGTGELFF	TGTGCCAGCTCGGAGGGGCGGGGGCCCCGCGGCACCGGGGAGCTGTTTTTT
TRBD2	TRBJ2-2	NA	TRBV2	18	CASRGGLAGGTNTGELFF	TGTGCCAGCAGAGGGGGACTAGCGGGGGGAACTAACACCGGGGAGCTGTTTTTT
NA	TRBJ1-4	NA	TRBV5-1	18	CASSLITGFGATNEKLFF	TGCGCCAGCAGCTTGATTACAGGATTTGGGGCAACTAATGAAAAACTGTTTTTT
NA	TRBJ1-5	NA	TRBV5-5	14	CASSFADIGQPQHF	TGTGCCAGCAGCTTTGCGGATATCGGTCAGCCCCAGCATTTT
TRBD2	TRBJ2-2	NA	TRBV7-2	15	CASSLSGVNTGELFF	TGTGCCAGCAGCTTAAGCGGGGTAAACACCGGGGAGCTGTTTTTT
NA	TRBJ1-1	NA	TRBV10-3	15	CAISESAGDNTEAFF	TGTGCCATCAGTGAGTCGGCAGGCGATAACACTGAAGCTTTCTTT
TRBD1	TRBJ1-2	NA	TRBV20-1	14	CSASLGDRENGYTF	TGCAGTGCTAGTTTGGGGGACAGGGAAAATGGCTACACCTTC
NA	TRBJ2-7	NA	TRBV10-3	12	CAISEIGTPRYF	TGTGCCATCAGTGAGATCGGGACTCCCAGGTACTTC
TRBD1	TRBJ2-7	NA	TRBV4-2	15	CASSSTRGQGHEQYF	TGTGCCAGCAGCTCTACAAGGGGGCAGGGCCACGAGCAGTACTTC
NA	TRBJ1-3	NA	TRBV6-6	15	CASSYSIGGTNTIYF	TGTGCCAGCAGTTACTCGATTGGAGGGACCAACACCATATATTTT
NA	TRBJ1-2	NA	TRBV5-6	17	CASSFLGSGSTNYGYTF	TGTGCCAGCAGCTTCCTCGGATCGGGTAGTACTAACTATGGCTACACCTTC
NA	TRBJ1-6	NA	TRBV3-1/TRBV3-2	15	CASREMLLGESPLHF	TGTGCCAGCAGGGAAATGCTATTAGGAGAATCACCCCTCCACTTT